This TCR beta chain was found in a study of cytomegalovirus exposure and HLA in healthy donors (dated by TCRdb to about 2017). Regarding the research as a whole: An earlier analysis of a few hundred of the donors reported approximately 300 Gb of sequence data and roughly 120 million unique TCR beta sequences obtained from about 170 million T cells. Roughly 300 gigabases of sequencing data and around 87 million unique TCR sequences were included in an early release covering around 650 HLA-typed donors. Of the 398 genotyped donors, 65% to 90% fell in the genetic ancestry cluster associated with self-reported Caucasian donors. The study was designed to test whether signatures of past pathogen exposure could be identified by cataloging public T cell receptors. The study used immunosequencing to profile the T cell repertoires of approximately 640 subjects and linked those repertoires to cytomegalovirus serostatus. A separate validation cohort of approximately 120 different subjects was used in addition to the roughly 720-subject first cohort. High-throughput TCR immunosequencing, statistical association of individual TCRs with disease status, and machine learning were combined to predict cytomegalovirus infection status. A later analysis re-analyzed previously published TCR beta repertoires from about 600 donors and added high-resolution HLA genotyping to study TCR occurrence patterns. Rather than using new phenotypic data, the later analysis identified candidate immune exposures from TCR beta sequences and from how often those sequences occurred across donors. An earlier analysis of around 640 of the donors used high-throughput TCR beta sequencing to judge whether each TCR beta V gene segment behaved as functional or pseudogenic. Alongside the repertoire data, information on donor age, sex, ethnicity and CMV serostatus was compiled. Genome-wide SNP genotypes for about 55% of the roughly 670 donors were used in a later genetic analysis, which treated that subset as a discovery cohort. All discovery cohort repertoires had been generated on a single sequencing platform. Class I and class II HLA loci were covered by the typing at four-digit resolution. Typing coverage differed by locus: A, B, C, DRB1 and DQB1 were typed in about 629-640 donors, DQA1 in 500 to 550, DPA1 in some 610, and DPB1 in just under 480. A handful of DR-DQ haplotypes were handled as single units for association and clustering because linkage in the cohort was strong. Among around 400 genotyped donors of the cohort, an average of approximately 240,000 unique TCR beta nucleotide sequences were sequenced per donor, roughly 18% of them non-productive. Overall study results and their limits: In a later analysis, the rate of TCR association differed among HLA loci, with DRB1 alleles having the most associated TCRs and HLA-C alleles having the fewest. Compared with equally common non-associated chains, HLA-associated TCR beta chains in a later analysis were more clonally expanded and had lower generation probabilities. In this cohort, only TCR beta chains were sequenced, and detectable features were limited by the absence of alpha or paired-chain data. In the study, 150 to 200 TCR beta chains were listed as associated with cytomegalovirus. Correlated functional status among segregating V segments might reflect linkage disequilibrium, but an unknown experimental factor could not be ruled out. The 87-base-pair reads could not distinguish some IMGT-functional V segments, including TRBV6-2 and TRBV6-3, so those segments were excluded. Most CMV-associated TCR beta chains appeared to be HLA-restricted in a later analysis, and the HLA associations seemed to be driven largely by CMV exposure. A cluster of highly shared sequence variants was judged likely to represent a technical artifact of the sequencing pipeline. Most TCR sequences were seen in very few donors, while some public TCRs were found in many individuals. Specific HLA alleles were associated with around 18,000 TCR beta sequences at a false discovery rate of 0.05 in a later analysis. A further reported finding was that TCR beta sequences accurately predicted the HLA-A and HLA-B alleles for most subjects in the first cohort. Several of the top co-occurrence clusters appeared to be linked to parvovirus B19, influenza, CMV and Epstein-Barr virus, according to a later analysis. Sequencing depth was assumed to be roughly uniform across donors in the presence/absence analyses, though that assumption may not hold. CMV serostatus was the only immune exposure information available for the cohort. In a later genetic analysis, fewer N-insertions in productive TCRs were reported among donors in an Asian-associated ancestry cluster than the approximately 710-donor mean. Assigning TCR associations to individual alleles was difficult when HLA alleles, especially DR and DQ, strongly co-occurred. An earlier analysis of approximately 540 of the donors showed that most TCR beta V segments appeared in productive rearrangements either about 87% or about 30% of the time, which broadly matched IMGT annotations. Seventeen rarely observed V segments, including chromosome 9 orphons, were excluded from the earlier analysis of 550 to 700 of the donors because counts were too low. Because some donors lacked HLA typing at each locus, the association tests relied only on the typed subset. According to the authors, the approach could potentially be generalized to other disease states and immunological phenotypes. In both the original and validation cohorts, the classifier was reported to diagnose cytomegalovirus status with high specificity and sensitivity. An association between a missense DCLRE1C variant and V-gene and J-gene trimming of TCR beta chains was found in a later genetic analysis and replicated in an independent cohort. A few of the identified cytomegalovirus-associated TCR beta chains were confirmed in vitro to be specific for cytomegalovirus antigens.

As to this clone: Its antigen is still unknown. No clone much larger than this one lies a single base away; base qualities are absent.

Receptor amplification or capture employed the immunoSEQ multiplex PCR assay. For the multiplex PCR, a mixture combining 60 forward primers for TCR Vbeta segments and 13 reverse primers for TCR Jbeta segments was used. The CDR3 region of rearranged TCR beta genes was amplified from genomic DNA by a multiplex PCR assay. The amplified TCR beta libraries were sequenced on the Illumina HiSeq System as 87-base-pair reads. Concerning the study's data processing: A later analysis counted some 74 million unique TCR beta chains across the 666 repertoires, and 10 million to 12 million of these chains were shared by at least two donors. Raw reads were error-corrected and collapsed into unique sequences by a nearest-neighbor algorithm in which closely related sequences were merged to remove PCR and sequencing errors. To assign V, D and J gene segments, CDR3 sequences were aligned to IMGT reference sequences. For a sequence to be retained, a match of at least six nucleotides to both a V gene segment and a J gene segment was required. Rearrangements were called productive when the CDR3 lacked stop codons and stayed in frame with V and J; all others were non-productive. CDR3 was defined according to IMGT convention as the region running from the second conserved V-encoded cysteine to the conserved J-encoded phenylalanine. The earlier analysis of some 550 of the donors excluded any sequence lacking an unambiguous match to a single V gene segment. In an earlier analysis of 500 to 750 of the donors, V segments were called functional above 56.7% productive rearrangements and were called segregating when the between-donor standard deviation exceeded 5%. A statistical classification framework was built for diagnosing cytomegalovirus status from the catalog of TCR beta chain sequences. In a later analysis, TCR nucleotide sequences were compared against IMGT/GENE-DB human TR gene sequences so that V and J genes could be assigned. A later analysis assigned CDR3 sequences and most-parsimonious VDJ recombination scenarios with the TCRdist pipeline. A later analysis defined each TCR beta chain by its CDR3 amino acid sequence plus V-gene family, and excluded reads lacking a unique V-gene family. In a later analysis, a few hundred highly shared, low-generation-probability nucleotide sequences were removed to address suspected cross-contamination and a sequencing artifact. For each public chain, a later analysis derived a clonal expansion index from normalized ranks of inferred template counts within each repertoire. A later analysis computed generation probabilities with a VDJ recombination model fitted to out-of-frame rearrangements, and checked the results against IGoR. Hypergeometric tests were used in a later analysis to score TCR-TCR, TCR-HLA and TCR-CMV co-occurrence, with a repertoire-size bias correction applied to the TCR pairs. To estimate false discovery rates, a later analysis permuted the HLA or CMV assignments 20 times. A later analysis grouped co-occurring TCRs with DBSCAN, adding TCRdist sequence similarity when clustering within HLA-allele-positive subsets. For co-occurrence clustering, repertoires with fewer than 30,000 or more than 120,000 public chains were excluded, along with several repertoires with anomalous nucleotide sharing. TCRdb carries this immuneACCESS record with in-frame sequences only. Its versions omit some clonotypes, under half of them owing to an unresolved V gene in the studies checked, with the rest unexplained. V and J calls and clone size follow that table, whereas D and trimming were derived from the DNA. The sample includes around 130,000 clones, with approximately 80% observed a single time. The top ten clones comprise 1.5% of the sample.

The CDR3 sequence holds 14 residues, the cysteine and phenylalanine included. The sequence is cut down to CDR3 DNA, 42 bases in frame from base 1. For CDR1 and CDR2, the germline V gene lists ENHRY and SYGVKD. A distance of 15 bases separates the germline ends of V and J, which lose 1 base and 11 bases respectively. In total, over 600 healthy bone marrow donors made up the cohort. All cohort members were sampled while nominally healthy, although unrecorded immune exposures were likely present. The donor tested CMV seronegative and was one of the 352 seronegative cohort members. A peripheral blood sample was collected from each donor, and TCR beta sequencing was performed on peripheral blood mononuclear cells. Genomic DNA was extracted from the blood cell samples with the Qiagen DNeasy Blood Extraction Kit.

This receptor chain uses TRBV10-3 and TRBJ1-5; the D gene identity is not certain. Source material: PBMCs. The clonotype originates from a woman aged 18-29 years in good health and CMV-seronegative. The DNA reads TGTGCCATCAGTGAGTACCCGGGTTCGGGAGCCCAGCATTTT. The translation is CAISEYPGSGAQHF.